The 11 T cell receptor beta chains below come from one sample, sequenced in a study of blood T cell repertoires in COVID-19. Clones were sequenced by immunoSEQ multiplex PCR, and TCRdb holds only the in-frame ones, with some missing. The sample consists of about 78,000 clones, 86% of them appearing once. Sequenced sample: peripheral blood. The receptors originated from a man aged 50-59 years with active or convalescent COVID-19.

The chain employs TRBV5-1 and TRBJ2-1; TRBD1 matches at 10 bases. Trimming removed 1 base from V and 5 bases from J; junction bases left unmatched: 3. This CDR3 is 15 amino acids long. The germline CDR1 and CDR2 sequences are SGHRS and YFSETQ. The CDR3 loop reads CASSLQGTGDNEQFF. As DNA, the CDR3 is TGCGCCAGCAGCTTGCAGGGGACAGGGGACAATGAGCAGTTCTTC.

V is TRBV5-1 and J is TRBJ2-5; 7 nucleotides align to TRBD2. Trimming cost V 0 bases and J 1 base; bases outside gene matches: 3. The CDR3 has 15 residues. Germline V CDR1 and CDR2: SGHRS, YFSETQ. The CDR3 coding sequence is TGCGCCAGCAGCTTGGACCCGGGGGGCCAAGAGACCCAGTACTTC. It is translated as CASSLDPGGQETQYF.

V and J are TRBV7-9 and TRBJ1-2; TRBD1 agrees at 8 bases. The germline V gene has CDR1 SEHNR and CDR2 FQNEAQ (reference sequence). The V segment lost 4 bases and the J segment 7 bases; nucleotides outside the gene matches: 8. CDR3 length equals 14 residues. CDR3 in amino acids: CASSSRVDRAGYTF. CDR3 DNA sequence: TGTGCCAGCAGCTCGCGGGTGGACAGGGCTGGCTACACCTTC.

The chain links TRBV6-6 to TRBJ2-5; 12 positions match TRBD2. Germline V gene lookup returns CDR1 MNHNY and CDR2 SVGAGI (reference sequence). After removal of 4 bases from V and 4 bases from J, the junction contained 7 bases not matched to a gene. The CDR3 contains 16 residues. The CDR3 sequence: CASSSLTSGGPETQYF. DNA of the CDR3: TGTGCCAGCAGTTCCTTGACTAGCGGGGGACCAGAGACCCAGTACTTC.

The DNA of the CDR3 is TGTGCCTTCCAGGGTTACCACGAGCAGTACTTC. This codes for CAFQGYHEQYF. The chain carries TRBV30 and TRBJ2-7; tentatively, D is TRBD1 (5 bases). V lost 7 bases to trimming and J lost 5 bases, with 12 bases between them. The germline V gene encodes CDR1 GTSNPN and CDR2 SVGIG (reference sequence). The CDR3 has 11 residues.

This clone was detected once. V usage is TRBV28 and J usage is TRBJ2-7, with a possible D match to TRBD2 (5 bases). V lost 4 bases, J lost 2 bases, and 12 bases lay in between. Germline V gene data show CDR1 as MDHEN and CDR2 as SYDVKM. The CDR3 covers 14 residues. The CDR3 here is CASSSNGLAYEQYV. CDR3 DNA: TGTGCCAGCAGTTCTAACGGACTGGCCTACGAGCAGTACGTC.

This clone appeared a few times. The chain employs TRBV20-1 and TRBJ1-1, with 9 bases lining up with TRBD1. The CDR3 contains 16 residues. Unmatched junction bases numbered 10, after V lost 3 bases and J lost 2 bases. Germline loops: CDR1 DFQATT, CDR2 SNEGSKA (reference sequence). CDR3 amino acids: CSASGQGQRFNTEAFF. CDR3 nucleotides: TGCAGTGCTAGTGGACAGGGGCAACGATTTAACACTGAAGCTTTCTTT.

The chain joins TRBV11-2 to TRBJ1-3; D is unresolved. Per germline, CDR1 SGHAT and CDR2 FQNNGV. Between the trimmed V and J ends, which lost 0 bases and 7 bases, there was a span of 13 bases. The CDR3 loop spans 15 amino acids. The CDR3 region is CASSLDHPGRNTIYF. CDR3 nucleotides: TGTGCCAGCAGCTTAGATCACCCGGGGAGGAACACCATATATTTT.

J is TRBJ2-7 and V is TRBV5-1, with 8 positions matching TRBD1. Germline-derived CDR1 and CDR2 are SGHRS and YFSETQ. The CDR3 spans 14 residues. Germline trimming cut 2 bases from V and 5 bases from J; bases unmatched to any gene: 6. DNA for the CDR3: TGCGCCAGCAGCTTCCGGGACAGGTTCAACGAGCAGTACTTC. Translation: CASSFRDRFNEQYF.

The V gene is TRBV29-1, the J gene TRBJ2-5; 7 bases line up with TRBD2. Germline CDR1 is SQVTM and CDR2 is ANQGSEA. Germline trimming cut 7 bases from V and 4 bases from J; bases unmatched to any gene: 15. This CDR3 has 15 amino acids. CDR3 nucleotide sequence: TGCAGCGCCAAACCGGGGGGAGGGACGAGAGAGACCCAGTACTTC. Its translation: CSAKPGGGTRETQYF.

This rearrangement joins TRBV6-2 or TRBV6-3 to TRBJ2-7, with 10 bases fitting TRBD1. The CDR3 loop spans 13 amino acids. The trim removed 6 bases at V and 7 bases at J, leaving 6 bases unmatched. Looked up from germline, CDR1 is MNHEY and CDR2 is SVGEGT. CDR3 sequence (DNA): TGTGCCAGCAGCCCTGACAGGGGGCTGGAGCAGTACTTC. Translation gives CASSPDRGLEQYF.